The rows below give T cell receptor beta chains drawn from one sample of a study of T-cell memory formation after mild COVID-19. TCRdb redid the calling of the 5' RACE reads with MiXCR, one entry per CDR3 protein. This table has under 50,000 distinct CDR3 sequences, 27% appearing once. The specimen sequenced was PBMCs or a T cell subset sorted from them (not recorded which). The receptors were sampled from a man between 18 and 29 years old who had mild COVID-19 (a few samples of this study predate the infection). Cell type and time point are not known. The conserved cysteine and the conserved F or W are not part of the CDR3 here.

J gene: TRBJ1-4
V gene: TRBV29-1
CDR3 length: 12
CDR3 protein: SVEDPTDYEKLF

J gene: TRBJ2-1
V gene: TRBV20-1
CDR3 length: 13
CDR3 protein: SARVVGGRFDEQF

J gene: TRBJ2-3
V gene: TRBV6-2/TRBV6-3
CDR3 length: 16
CDR3 protein: ASSYSGTSGGRTDTQY

J gene: TRBJ2-1
V gene: TRBV24-1
CDR3 length: 13
CDR3 protein: ATSTSGGTYNEQF

J gene: TRBJ2-6
V gene: TRBV7-8
CDR3 length: 13
CDR3 protein: ASSFWTSGANVLT

J gene: TRBJ2-5
V gene: TRBV24-1
CDR3 length: 16
CDR3 protein: ATSDFVQPGILQETQY

J gene: TRBJ2-2
V gene: TRBV19
CDR3 length: 13
CDR3 protein: ASSGYRDSTGELF

J gene: TRBJ2-2
V gene: TRBV20-1
CDR3 length: 13
CDR3 protein: SAAGTSGLTGELF

J gene: TRBJ1-5
V gene: TRBV6-2/TRBV6-3
CDR3 length: 11
CDR3 protein: ASSYSGDQPQH

J gene: TRBJ2-1
V gene: TRBV4-1
CDR3 length: 11
CDR3 protein: ASSPGTHNEQF

J gene: TRBJ1-1
V gene: TRBV5-4
CDR3 length: 12
CDR3 protein: ASSSKFDTGEAF

J gene: TRBJ2-5
V gene: TRBV7-9
CDR3 length: 15
CDR3 protein: ASSLGTSGPEGETQY

J gene: TRBJ2-5
V gene: TRBV6-5
CDR3 length: 11
CDR3 protein: ASSYPRGETQY

J gene: TRBJ2-1
V gene: TRBV7-9
CDR3 length: 13
CDR3 protein: ASSVSGQGWNEQF

J gene: TRBJ2-4
V gene: TRBV3-1
CDR3 length: 14
CDR3 protein: ASSPGTGSLENIQY

J gene: TRBJ1-1
V gene: TRBV4-3
CDR3 length: 15
CDR3 protein: ASSQGDIREVNTEAF

J gene: TRBJ2-2
V gene: TRBV11-2
CDR3 length: 13
CDR3 protein: ASSLDSVYTGELF

J gene: TRBJ2-4
V gene: TRBV25-1
CDR3 length: 13
CDR3 protein: ASSEREGRGNIQY

J gene: TRBJ1-3
V gene: TRBV7-9
CDR3 length: 12
CDR3 protein: ASSGSNSGNTIY

J gene: TRBJ2-3
V gene: TRBV21-1
CDR3 length: 15
CDR3 protein: ASSTSGTSGLTDTQY

J gene: TRBJ2-5
V gene: TRBV25-1
CDR3 length: 13
CDR3 protein: ATSRGGSFGETQY

J gene: TRBJ2-1
V gene: TRBV12-3/TRBV12-4
CDR3 length: 10
CDR3 protein: ASSFGVNEQF

J gene: TRBJ2-5
V gene: TRBV5-1
CDR3 length: 11
CDR3 protein: ASSFVLGETQY

J gene: .
V gene: TRBV7-2
CDR3 length: 15
CDR3 protein: ASSPRGGGGYQETQY

J gene: TRBJ2-3
V gene: TRBV7-2
CDR3 length: 14
CDR3 protein: ASSDPSGGAPDTQY

J gene: TRBJ2-7
V gene: TRBV11-2
CDR3 length: 13
CDR3 protein: ASSSGLAGSGEQY

J gene: TRBJ2-7
V gene: TRBV7-2
CDR3 length: 17
CDR3 protein: ASSPGTSFPPRSPYEQY

J gene: TRBJ1-2
V gene: TRBV7-6
CDR3 length: 12
CDR3 protein: ASAPGPGSYGYT

J gene: TRBJ2-1
V gene: TRBV2
CDR3 length: 13
CDR3 protein: ASSARDRAYNEQF

J gene: TRBJ2-7
V gene: TRBV4-2
CDR3 length: 13
CDR3 protein: ASSHETGPSYEQY

J gene: TRBJ2-5
V gene: TRBV9
CDR3 length: 11
CDR3 protein: ASSVSHAETQY

J gene: TRBJ2-5
V gene: TRBV7-2
CDR3 length: 12
CDR3 protein: ASSLGTGAETQY

J gene: TRBJ2-3
V gene: TRBV2
CDR3 length: 8
CDR3 protein: ASTFATQY

J gene: TRBJ1-1
V gene: TRBV11-2
CDR3 length: 11
CDR3 protein: ASSSDPRAEAF

J gene: TRBJ1-5
V gene: TRBV16
CDR3 length: 14
CDR3 protein: ASSLGTGSSNQPQH

J gene: TRBJ2-2
V gene: TRBV4-3
CDR3 length: 12
CDR3 protein: ASARQGFTGELF

J gene: TRBJ1-1
V gene: TRBV25-1
CDR3 length: 10
CDR3 protein: ASSDWSSEAF

J gene: TRBJ2-3
V gene: TRBV6-5
CDR3 length: 13
CDR3 protein: ASSYLAGAGDTQY

J gene: TRBJ2-2
V gene: TRBV12-3/TRBV12-4
CDR3 length: 12
CDR3 protein: ASRAGAGSGELF

J gene: TRBJ2-4
V gene: TRBV4-1
CDR3 length: 11
CDR3 protein: ASSQDRVDIQY

J gene: TRBJ2-7
V gene: TRBV30
CDR3 length: 10
CDR3 protein: AWGTPSYEQY

J gene: TRBJ2-3
V gene: TRBV11-2
CDR3 length: 13
CDR3 protein: ASSLGTGGPDTQY

J gene: TRBJ2-6
V gene: TRBV4-3
CDR3 length: 13
CDR3 protein: ASSQEVRGANVLT

J gene: TRBJ2-3
V gene: TRBV14
CDR3 length: 10
CDR3 protein: ASSLWANTQY

J gene: TRBJ1-1
V gene: TRBV4-1
CDR3 length: 11
CDR3 protein: ASSQGFGDEAF

J gene: TRBJ1-1
V gene: TRBV4-1
CDR3 length: 10
CDR3 protein: ASIGASGEAF

J gene: TRBJ1-1
V gene: TRBV6-6
CDR3 length: 10
CDR3 protein: ASSQIPWEAF

J gene: TRBJ2-1
V gene: TRBV7-9
CDR3 length: 11
CDR3 protein: ASTSEGANEQF

J gene: TRBJ2-1
V gene: TRBV7-9
CDR3 length: 9
CDR3 protein: ASSWSDEQF

J gene: TRBJ2-1
V gene: TRBV27
CDR3 length: 12
CDR3 protein: ASKLGVGAVEQF

J gene: TRBJ1-1
V gene: TRBV6-5
CDR3 length: 11
CDR3 protein: ASSYSAGTEAF